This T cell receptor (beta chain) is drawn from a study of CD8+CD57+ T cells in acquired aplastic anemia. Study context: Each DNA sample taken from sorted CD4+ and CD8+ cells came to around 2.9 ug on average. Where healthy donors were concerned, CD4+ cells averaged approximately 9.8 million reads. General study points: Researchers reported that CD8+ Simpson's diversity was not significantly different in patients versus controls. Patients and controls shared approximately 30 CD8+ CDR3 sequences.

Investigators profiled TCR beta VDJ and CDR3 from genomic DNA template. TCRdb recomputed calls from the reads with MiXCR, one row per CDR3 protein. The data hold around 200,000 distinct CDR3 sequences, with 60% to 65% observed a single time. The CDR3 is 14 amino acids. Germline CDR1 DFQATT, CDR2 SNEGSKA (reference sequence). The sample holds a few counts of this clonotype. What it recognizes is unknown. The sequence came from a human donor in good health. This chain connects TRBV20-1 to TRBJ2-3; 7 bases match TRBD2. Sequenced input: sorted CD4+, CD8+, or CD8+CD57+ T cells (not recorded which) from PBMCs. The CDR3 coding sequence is TGCAGCTTAGCCGGGGACTACAGCACAGATACGCAGTATTTT. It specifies CSLAGDYSTDTQYF.